The present entry profiles one T cell receptor (beta chain) with its context. MiXCR, applied by TCRdb to the 5' RACE reads, yields one record per CDR3 protein. The sample shows approximately 5,400 distinct CDR3 sequences, 45% to 60% of them seen only once. The clonotype was recovered from a female donor with breast cancer. The sequenced material came from memory CD4+ T cells sorted from blood. Subset meaning: memory CD4+ T cells, CD4+CD45RO+CD25-.

CDR3 in DNA: TGCAGTGCTACCCGGTCGGGACAGATAGCCAAAAACATTCAGTACTTC. Amino acids: CSATRSGQIAKNIQYF. The chain couples TRBV20-1 to TRBJ2-4, with TRBD1 identical over 7 bases. Germline values: CDR1 DFQATT, CDR2 SNEGSKA (reference sequence). J lost 0 bases, V lost 4 bases, and 9 bases had no gene match. This CDR3 comprises 16 residues.